The 17 T cell receptor beta chains below were found in one sample sequenced in a study of patients and donors after allogeneic stem cell transplantation (dated by TCRdb to the early 2020s). The library was prepared using RT-PCR. The reads were generated on a NextSeq 550. The public reads were reprocessed in TCRdb via fastp at Q25 and MiXCR, keeping in-frame beta chains. A single entry per CDR3 protein holds the most common genes and DNA from its merged rows. For this sample the table gives some 880,000 distinct CDR3 sequences, of which about a sixth were detected only once. 5% to 6.5% of the sample is held by the ten biggest clonotypes. The material sequenced was blood, either unsorted or a sorted T cell fraction (not recorded which). The receptors here all came from a human donor who was either an allogeneic HSCT recipient or a stem cell or donor lymphocyte infusion donor (not recorded which). It is not recorded whose cells these are; they may come from a transplant donor.

V gene TRBV5-1 combines with J gene TRBJ2-7; D is possibly TRBD1 (6 bases). V lost 4 bases to trimming and J lost 3 bases, with 11 bases between them. CDR1 is SGHRS and CDR2 is YFSETQ in the germline V gene. There are 13 residues in the CDR3. CDR3 DNA: TGCGCCAGCAGCCGTAACAGGGACTACGAGCAGTACTTC. It yields the protein CASSRNRDYEQYF.

The rearrangement uses TRBV20-1 and TRBJ2-5, with D possibly matching TRBD2 (6 bases). Germline CDR1 is DFQATT and CDR2 is SNEGSKA (reference sequence). Trimming cost V 0 bases and J 1 base, with 15 bases left between them. CDR3 size: 16 residues. CDR3 in amino acids: CSARDRKGGVQETQYF. The CDR3 DNA is TGCAGTGCTAGAGATCGTAAAGGCGGGGTCCAAGAGACCCAGTACTTC.

Remarks on this clonotype: With a much larger clone just one base away, this may be a read error. The CDR3 bases are TGTGCCAGCAGTGAGAGCTATGGCTACACCTTC. Translating gives CASSESYGYTF. V usage is TRBV2 and J usage is TRBJ1-2; D gene ambiguous. Trimming cost V 3 bases and J 4 bases, with 3 bases left between them. The germline V gene encodes CDR1 SNHLY and CDR2 FYNNEI. The CDR3 is made up of 11 amino acids.

The count of this clonotype is one. This chain connects TRBV4-1 to TRBJ2-4, with 15 bases lining up with TRBD2. V lost 0 bases to trimming and J lost 7 bases; unmatched junction nucleotides: 10. The CDR3 is 19 residues long. From germline, CDR1 is MGHRA and CDR2 YSYEKL. This CDR3 is CASSQDRTGLAGGLNIQYF. The CDR3 region has the DNA TGCGCCAGCAGCCAAGACCGTACGGGACTAGCGGGGGGCCTGAACATTCAGTACTTC.

This clonotype showed up just a few times. The chain recombines TRBV25-1 with TRBJ2-5, with 8 nucleotides matching TRBD1. The CDR3 loop spans 15 amino acids. Germline V gives CDR1 MGHDK, CDR2 SYGVNS. Losses at the gene ends were 2 bases for V and 0 bases for J; bases not matched to a gene: 2. The CDR3, as DNA: TGTGCCAGCAGTGAACACAGGGGGAACCAAGAGACCCAGTACTTC. Protein: CASSEHRGNQETQYF.

This clonotype has just a few counts. The chain couples TRBV24-1 to TRBJ2-1; D possibly uses TRBD1 or TRBD2 (6 bases each). The CDR3 spans 13 residues. V was pared by 3 bases and J by 10 bases, with 12 bases between. Looked up from germline, CDR1 is KGHDR and CDR2 is SFDVKD. The CDR3 nucleotides read TGTGCCACCAGTGATACAGGGAGGAAAGAGCAGTTCTTC. The encoded protein is CATSDTGRKEQFF.

This chain links TRBV4-1 with TRBJ2-3; tentatively, D is TRBD1 (6 bases). CDR1 MGHRA and CDR2 YSYEKL come from the germline V gene. V lost 4 bases to trimming and J lost 0 bases, with 11 bases between them. The CDR3 totals 15 residues. The CDR3 sequence is CASSPTGISTDTQYF. The CDR3 DNA sequence: TGCGCCAGCAGCCCCACAGGGATTAGCACAGATACGCAGTATTTT.

This clonotype was seen only a few times. V gene TRBV6-5 combines with J gene TRBJ2-1; TRBD2 aligns across 12 bases. V lost 2 bases, J lost 7 bases, and 9 bases stayed unmatched. CDR1 and CDR2 from the germline V gene are MNHEY and SVGAGI. The CDR3 runs to 17 residues. In nucleotides, the CDR3 is TGTGCCAGCAGTTACGAGGCTCGAACTAGCGGGAGGAATGAGCAGTTCTTC. Translation: CASSYEARTSGRNEQFF.

CDR3 loop: CASSQDTGGIGGYTF. As DNA, the CDR3 is TGTGCCAGCAGCCAAGATACAGGGGGCATCGGAGGCTACACCTTC. The chain is built from TRBV4-2 and TRBJ1-2; TRBD1 matches 9 bases. Germline loops: CDR1 LGHNA, CDR2 YNFKEQ. V trimming: 0 bases; J trimming: 8 bases; junction bases outside the gene matches: 7. The length of the CDR3 is 15 residues.

The V call is TRBV27, the J call TRBJ2-3, with 10 bases fitting TRBD2. Trimming took 0 bases from V and 5 from J; bases not matched to a gene: 17. Germline V gives CDR1 MNHEY, CDR2 SMNVEV (reference sequence). CDR3 length: 20 residues. Here the CDR3 DNA reads TGTGCCAGCAGTTTATCAGGGCTAGCGGGAGAGATCGTATTAGGAGATACGCAGTATTTT. It specifies CASSLSGLAGEIVLGDTQYF.

V and J are TRBV10-3 and TRBJ2-6; 13 bases are shared with TRBD2. Trimming at V came to 5 bases and at J to 3 bases, leaving 4 bases not matched to a gene. The CDR3 has 17 amino acids. The germline V gene encodes CDR1 ENHRY and CDR2 SYGVKD. As DNA, the CDR3 is TGTGCCATCAGTTGGACTAGCGGGAGTGGTGGGGCCAACGTCCTGACTTTC. Protein sequence: CAISWTSGSGGANVLTF.

The rearrangement joins TRBV5-1 to TRBJ1-2; 7 bases agree with TRBD1. The CDR3 contains 14 residues. Germline V gene lookup returns CDR1 SGHRS and CDR2 YFSETQ. J lost 8 bases, V lost 4 bases, and 11 bases had no gene match. In nucleotides, the CDR3 is TGCGCCAGCAGCCCTATCGGGACAGCAGGGGGCTACACCTTC. Translated, it gives CASSPIGTAGGYTF.

This clonotype has just a few counts. V gene TRBV20-1 combines with J gene TRBJ1-1, with TRBD1 as a possible D gene (6 bases). The CDR3 contains 13 residues. Per the germline V gene, CDR1 is DFQATT and CDR2 is SNEGSKA (reference sequence). V was clipped by 2 bases and J by 4 bases, with 11 bases between them. The DNA of the CDR3 is TGCAGTGCTAGACGGGGGGCTCGCACTGAAGCTTTCTTT. Translating it yields CSARRGARTEAFF.

This clonotype has a handful of counts. The rearrangement joins TRBV5-5 to TRBJ2-4; D may correspond to TRBD1 or TRBD2 (5 bases each). There are 15 residues in the CDR3. Trimming cost V 4 bases and J 0 bases, with 11 bases left between them. Germline V gives CDR1 SGHKS, CDR2 YYEKEE (reference sequence). The CDR3 DNA sequence: TGTGCCAGCAGCCTGCCCGGGACAGCCAAAAACATTCAGTACTTC. It specifies CASSLPGTAKNIQYF.

In its sample, this clonotype was seen a few times. The V call is TRBV20-1, the J call TRBJ2-3, with 11 bases lining up with TRBD2. V was pared by 3 bases and J by 3 bases, with 8 bases of the junction left unmatched. CDR3 length: 16 residues. Germline V CDR1 and CDR2: DFQATT, SNEGSKA (reference sequence). The DNA of the CDR3 is TGCAGTGCTAGTGGGCTAGCGGGGGGTAGGACAGATACGCAGTATTTT. Its translation is CSASGLAGGRTDTQYF.

The chain combines TRBV4-3 with TRBJ2-2; 9 bases agree with TRBD1. The germline gives CDR1 LGHNA, CDR2 YSLEER. The CDR3 extends over 17 amino acids. The J segment lost 5 bases and the V segment lost 1 base, leaving 8 bases of the junction unmatched. The CDR3 reads CASSQAYRGRGTGELFF. In nucleotides, the CDR3 is TGCGCCAGCAGCCAAGCCTACAGGGGGCGGGGAACCGGGGAGCTGTTTTTT.

This clonotype was found once. The V gene is TRBV18, the J gene TRBJ2-7, with D hard to call. Germline lookup yields CDR1 KGHSH and CDR2 LQKENI. Trimming removed 3 bases at V and 1 base at J, with 13 bases between. The CDR3 length is 15 residues. In nucleotides, the CDR3 is TGTGCCAGCTCACCCTTGCCCGACAAATCCTACGAGCAGTACTTC. Protein sequence: CASSPLPDKSYEQYF.